These T cell receptor beta chains were read from a single sample in a study of OX40 agonist ivuxolimab in advanced cancers. Profiled with immunoSEQ multiplex PCR; TCRdb holds only in-frame clones, not every one. The table shows some 26,000 clones, with roughly 77% occurring only once. The specimen was CD4+ or CD8+ T cells sorted from blood, collected in a trial of the OX40 agonist ivuxolimab. These receptors were collected from an adult with an advanced solid tumor such as melanoma, head and neck, liver or kidney cancer. Both conserved end residues are part of each CDR3. The D gene is left open where the match is weak. Only part of the rows carry a size: once, few, many, or a class if the clone is expanded.

size	D	V	J	length	DNA	CDR3
few	TRBD2	TRBV4-1	TRBJ2-5	16	TGCGCCAGCAGCCAAGATCTAGCGGGTTTTCAAGAGACCCAGTACTTC	CASSQDLAGFQETQYF
.	.	TRBV2	TRBJ2-2	13	TGTGCCAGCCGGCCAGTCTTAACCGGGGAGCTGTTTTTT	CASRPVLTGELFF
.	TRBD2	TRBV6-5	TRBJ2-2	16	TGTGCCAGCAGTTACTCTTTATGGCGGGAGGGCGGGGAGCTGTTTTTT	CASSYSLWREGGELFF
few	.	TRBV6-5	TRBJ1-1	12	TGTGCCAGCAGTTTTACTGGCACTGAAGCTTTCTTT	CASSFTGTEAFF
.	TRBD2	TRBV11-2	TRBJ2-5	16	TGTGCCAGCAGCTTTCGACTAGCGGAAACCCAAGAGACCCAGTACTTC	CASSFRLAETQETQYF
.	TRBD2	TRBV2	TRBJ2-7	14	TGTGCCAGTCCACCGGGACTAGCGGAGGACGAGCAGTACTTC	CASPPGLAEDEQYF
.	.	TRBV5-1	TRBJ2-1	13	TGCGCCAAGATAAATGCAGGATACAATGAGCAGTTCTTC	CAKINAGYNEQFF
few	.	TRBV19	TRBJ2-7	15	TGTGCCAGTAGTATCCCAACCGACAGCGGCGCAGAGCAGTACTTC	CASSIPTDSGAEQYF
.	TRBD1	TRBV28	TRBJ1-4	17	TGTGCCAGCAGTTTCAACCGGGACAGGGGGATGAGTGAAAAACTGTTTTTT	CASSFNRDRGMSEKLFF
.	.	TRBV11-1	TRBJ2-7	11	TGTGCCAGCAGCGAGGGGTGGGAGCAGTACTTC	CASSEGWEQYF
.	TRBD1	TRBV30	TRBJ2-1	14	TGTGCCTGGAGTCTAGGACAGGGGTACAATGAGCAGTTCTTC	CAWSLGQGYNEQFF
.	.	TRBV27	TRBJ2-7	14	TGTGCCAGCAGTTTATTCGGGGGTCCCTACGAGCAGTACTTC	CASSLFGGPYEQYF
.	.	TRBV11-2	TRBJ1-1	13	TGTGCCAGCAGCTTAGGCGAAAACACTGAAGCTTTCTTT	CASSLGENTEAFF
.	.	TRBV11-3	TRBJ1-1	13	TGTGCCAGCAGCTTGGGAGTGAACACTGAAGCTTTCTTT	CASSLGVNTEAFF
.	TRBD2	TRBV9	TRBJ2-7	15	TGTGCCAGCAGCTCCGGCGGGAGCGCCTCCTACGAGCAGTACTTC	CASSSGGSASYEQYF
few	.	TRBV5-6	TRBJ2-2	18	TGTGCCAGCGCGTGGAGAGGGCGGGCCAACGCGAACACCGGGGAGCTGTTTTTT	CASAWRGRANANTGELFF
.	TRBD1	TRBV7-3	TRBJ2-7	13	TGTGCCAGCAGCTCGACAGGGGCGGACGAGCAGTACTTC	CASSSTGADEQYF